This T cell receptor beta chain was retrieved from a study of shared clonotypes between healthy human individuals. TCRdb keeps only in-frame clones here, not all; method: immunoSEQ multiplex PCR. The profile shows about 1.5 million clones, 95% to 99% of them singletons. The germline CDR1 and CDR2 sequences are SGHAT and FQNNGV. The CDR3 consists of 16 residues. Trimming took 4 bases from V and 9 from J, leaving 22 bases between them. The study drew its donors from healthy HIV-negative adults without recent acute infections or vaccinations. The specimen sequenced was naive CD4+ T cells sorted from blood. The subset denotes: CD45RA+ positively selected. This clonotype originated in a man aged 30 to 45 in good health. The rearrangement joins TRBV11-2 to TRBJ2-1; D perhaps matches TRBD1 (7 bases). DNA for the CDR3: TGTGCCAGCAGCTCTGTCAGGGGGGCGTCCCTTAGTGAGCAGTTCTTC. This gives the protein CASSSVRGASLSEQFF.